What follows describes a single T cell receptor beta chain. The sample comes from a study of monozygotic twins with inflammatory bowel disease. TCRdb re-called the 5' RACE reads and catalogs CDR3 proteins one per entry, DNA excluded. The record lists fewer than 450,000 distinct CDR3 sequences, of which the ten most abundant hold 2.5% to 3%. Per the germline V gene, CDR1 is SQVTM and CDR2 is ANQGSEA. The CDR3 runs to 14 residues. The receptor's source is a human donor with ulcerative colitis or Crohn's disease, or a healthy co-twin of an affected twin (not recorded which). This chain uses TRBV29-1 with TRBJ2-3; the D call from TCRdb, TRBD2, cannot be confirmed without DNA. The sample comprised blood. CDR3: CSVATSGGTDTQYF.